This TCR beta chain derives from a study of patients and donors after allogeneic stem cell transplantation. This clonotype was detected only a few times. TCRdb ran MiXCR on the RT-PCR reads and lists one entry per CDR3 protein. The table records 400,000 to 450,000 distinct CDR3 sequences, 16% of them present only once. Specimen: blood, either unsorted or a sorted T cell fraction (not recorded which). This TCR was recovered from a human donor who was either an allogeneic HSCT recipient or a stem cell or donor lymphocyte infusion donor (not recorded which). It is not recorded whose cells these are; they may come from a transplant donor.

The CDR3 spells CASSPQISGANVLTF. CDR3 DNA sequence: TGTGCCAGCAGCCCCCAGATCTCTGGGGCCAACGTCCTGACTTTC. This chain links TRBV7-9 with TRBJ2-6; D unclear. Trimming shortened V by 5 bases and J by 0 bases, and 8 bases separated the two germline ends. This CDR3 contains 15 residues. Germline V lookup: CDR1 SEHNR, CDR2 FQNEAQ (reference sequence).